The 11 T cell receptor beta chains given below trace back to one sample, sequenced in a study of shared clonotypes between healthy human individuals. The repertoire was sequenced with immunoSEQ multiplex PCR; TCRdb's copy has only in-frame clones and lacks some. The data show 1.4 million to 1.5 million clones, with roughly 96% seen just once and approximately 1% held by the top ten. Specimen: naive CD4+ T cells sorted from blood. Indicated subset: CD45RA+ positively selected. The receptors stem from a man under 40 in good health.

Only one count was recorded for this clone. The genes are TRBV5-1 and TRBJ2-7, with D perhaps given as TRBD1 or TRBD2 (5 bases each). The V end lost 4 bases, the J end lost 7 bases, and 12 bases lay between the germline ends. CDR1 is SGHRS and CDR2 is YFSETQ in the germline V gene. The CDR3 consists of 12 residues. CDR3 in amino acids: CASSPGTEEQYF. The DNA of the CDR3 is TGCGCCAGCAGCCCAGGGACCGAAGAGCAGTACTTC.

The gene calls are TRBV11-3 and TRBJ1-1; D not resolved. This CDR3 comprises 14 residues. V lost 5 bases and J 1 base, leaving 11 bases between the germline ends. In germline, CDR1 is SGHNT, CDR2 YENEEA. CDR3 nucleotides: TGTGCCAGCAGCGCGAGGAGTCGGAACACTGAAGCTTTCTTT. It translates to CASSARSRNTEAFF.

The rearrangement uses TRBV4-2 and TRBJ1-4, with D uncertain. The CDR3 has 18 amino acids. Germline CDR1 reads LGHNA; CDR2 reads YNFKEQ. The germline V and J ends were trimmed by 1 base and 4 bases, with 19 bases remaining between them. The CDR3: CASSQVARVIRDNEKLFF. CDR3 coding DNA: TGTGCCAGCAGCCAAGTAGCTAGGGTGATACGTGATAATGAAAAACTGTTTTTT.

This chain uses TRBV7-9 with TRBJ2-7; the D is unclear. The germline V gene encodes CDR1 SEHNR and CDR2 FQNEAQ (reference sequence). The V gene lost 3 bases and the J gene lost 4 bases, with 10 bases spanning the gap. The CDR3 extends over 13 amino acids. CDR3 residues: CASSFTDRYEQYF. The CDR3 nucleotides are TGTGCCAGCAGCTTCACAGACCGTTACGAGCAGTACTTC.

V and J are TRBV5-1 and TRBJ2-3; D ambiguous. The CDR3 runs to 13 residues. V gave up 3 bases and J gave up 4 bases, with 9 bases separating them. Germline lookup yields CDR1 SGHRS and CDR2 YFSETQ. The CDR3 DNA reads TGCGCCAGCAGCTCGAACGGTCCAGATACGCAGTATTTT. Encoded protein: CASSSNGPDTQYF.

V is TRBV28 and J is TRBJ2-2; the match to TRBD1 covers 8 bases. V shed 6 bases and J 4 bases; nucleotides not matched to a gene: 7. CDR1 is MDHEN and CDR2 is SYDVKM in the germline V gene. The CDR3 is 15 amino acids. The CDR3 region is CASRTGQGSTGELFF. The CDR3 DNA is TGTGCCAGCAGAACCGGACAGGGATCCACCGGGGAGCTGTTTTTT.

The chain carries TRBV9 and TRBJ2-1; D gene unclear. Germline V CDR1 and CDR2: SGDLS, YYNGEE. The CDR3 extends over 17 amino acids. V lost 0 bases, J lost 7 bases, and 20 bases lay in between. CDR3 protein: CASSVGGLAVVGNEQFF. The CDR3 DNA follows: TGTGCCAGCAGCGTAGGAGGATTGGCCGTGGTGGGGAATGAGCAGTTCTTC.

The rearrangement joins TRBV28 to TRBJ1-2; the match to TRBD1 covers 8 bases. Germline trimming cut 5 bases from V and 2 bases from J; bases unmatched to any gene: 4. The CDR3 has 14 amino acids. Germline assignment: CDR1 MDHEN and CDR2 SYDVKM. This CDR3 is CASSARTGNYGYTF. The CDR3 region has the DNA TGTGCCAGCAGTGCGCGGACAGGGAACTATGGCTACACCTTC.

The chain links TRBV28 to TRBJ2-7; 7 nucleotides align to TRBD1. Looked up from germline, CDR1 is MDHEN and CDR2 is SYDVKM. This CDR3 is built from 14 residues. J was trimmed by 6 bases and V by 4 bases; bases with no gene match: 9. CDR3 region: CASSSSRQGGEQYF. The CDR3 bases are TGTGCCAGCAGTTCATCCCGACAGGGTGGCGAGCAGTACTTC.

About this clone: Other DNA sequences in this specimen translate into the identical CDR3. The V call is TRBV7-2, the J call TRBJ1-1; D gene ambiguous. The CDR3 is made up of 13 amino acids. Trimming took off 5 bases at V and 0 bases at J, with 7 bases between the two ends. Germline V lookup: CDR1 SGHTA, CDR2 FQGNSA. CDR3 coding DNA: TGTGCCAGCAGCCTACAGTTGAACACTGAAGCTTTCTTT. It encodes CASSLQLNTEAFF.

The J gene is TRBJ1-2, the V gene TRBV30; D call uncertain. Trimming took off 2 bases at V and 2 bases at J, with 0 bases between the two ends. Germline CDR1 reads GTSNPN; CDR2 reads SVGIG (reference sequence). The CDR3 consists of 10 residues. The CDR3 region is CAWSNYGYTF. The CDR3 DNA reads TGTGCCTGGAGTAACTATGGCTACACCTTC.